These T cell receptor beta chains were read from a single sample in a study of beta chain features in type 1 diabetes. Assay used: immunoSEQ multiplex PCR; TCRdb lists only in-frame clones, some missing. The repertoire includes about 150,000 clones, over 8.5% of them detected once, and roughly 1.9% sits in the top ten. Sequencing used central memory CD4+ T cells from blood. These TCRs come from a man aged 18 to 30 in good health. Each CDR3 is given with its conserved first and last residue. Each record gives: clone size, J gene, V gene, D gene, CDR3 protein, CDR3 DNA. D genes are given only for firm matches. Clone sizes are given selectively: once, few, many, or a class where the clone is expanded.

>few|TRBJ2-1|TRBV9|TRBD2
CASSVAVGTNDNEQFF
TGTGCCAGCAGCGTAGCGGTCGGGACTAATGACAATGAGCAGTTCTTC
>NA|TRBJ1-5|TRBV11-1|NA
CASSQGVEQPQHF
TGTGCCAGCAGCCAAGGGGTCGAGCAGCCCCAGCATTTT
>NA|TRBJ2-7|TRBV19|NA
CASSITEGYEQYF
TGTGCCAGTAGTATCACAGAGGGCTACGAGCAGTACTTC
>NA|TRBJ2-1|TRBV19|TRBD2
CASSIPKISGRYNEQFF
TGTGCCAGTAGTATCCCCAAGATAAGCGGGAGGTACAATGAGCAGTTCTTC
>NA|TRBJ2-5|TRBV29-1|NA
CSADSATGPGQETQYF
TGCAGCGCAGACTCGGCCACAGGACCCGGCCAGGAGACCCAGTACTTC
>NA|TRBJ2-5|TRBV18|NA
CASSPQRGEETQYF
TGTGCCAGCTCACCCCAAAGGGGTGAAGAGACCCAGTACTTC
>few|TRBJ2-7|TRBV28|TRBD1
CASRTSASGQGRVRYEQYF
TGTGCCAGCAGAACATCAGCGTCGGGACAGGGGAGGGTACGCTACGAGCAGTACTTC
>NA|TRBJ2-6|TRBV5-6|TRBD1
CASTFLRHRGYSGANVLTF
TGTGCCAGCACTTTCCTGCGGCACAGGGGGTACTCTGGGGCCAACGTCCTGACTTTC
>NA|TRBJ1-2|TRBV9|NA
CASSVSGRFDYGYTF
TGTGCCAGCAGCGTAAGTGGGAGGTTCGACTATGGCTACACCTTC
>few|TRBJ2-5|TRBV5-4|TRBD1
CASSLGTGGGETQYF
TGTGCCAGCAGCTTGGGGACAGGGGGCGGAGAGACCCAGTACTTC
>NA|TRBJ2-7|TRBV5-4|TRBD2
CASSLGRGRAYEQYF
TGTGCCAGCAGCTTGGGACGCGGGAGGGCCTACGAGCAGTACTTC
>NA|TRBJ2-6|TRBV10-3|NA
CAISEWGTGANVLTF
TGTGCCATCAGTGAGTGGGGCACTGGGGCCAACGTCCTGACTTTC
>NA|TRBJ2-3|TRBV5-1|TRBD1
CASSFGQGSTDTQYF
TGCGCCAGCAGCTTTGGACAGGGGAGCACAGATACGCAGTATTTT
>NA|TRBJ2-5|TRBV18|NA
CASSPRRVRETQYF
TGTGCCAGCTCACCAAGGCGCGTACGGGAGACCCAGTACTTC
>many|TRBJ2-2|TRBV7-9|TRBD2
CASSLQWTSGIGNTGELFF
TGTGCCAGCAGCCTACAATGGACTAGCGGGATAGGAAACACCGGGGAGCTGTTTTTT
>NA|TRBJ1-1|TRBV7-2|NA
CASSLALTGANTEAFF
TGTGCCAGCAGCTTAGCCCTGACGGGGGCGAACACTGAAGCTTTCTTT
>few|TRBJ2-1|TRBV5-8|NA
CASSSRLGYAANEQFF
TGTGCCAGCAGCTCACGTTTGGGCTACGCCGCTAATGAGCAGTTCTTC